One sample yielded the 16 T cell receptor beta chains listed below, sequenced in a study of cytomegalovirus exposure and HLA in healthy donors. The PCR was carried out with 60 Vbeta primers and 13 Jbeta primers. Sequencing was performed with immunoSEQ multiplex PCR; in TCRdb, only in-frame clones are kept and a portion is missing. There are around 160,000 clones in the sample; approximately 70% occur only once, and around 2.8% lies in the top ten. The material sequenced was PBMCs. These receptor sequences come from a woman in her thirties or forties in good health and CMV-seropositive.

In its sample, this clone was seen a few times. One end of the junction does not line up with germline, which may come from a read error. The chain is built from TRBV6-6 and TRBJ2-7; 7 positions agree with TRBD1. CDR1 is MNHNY, CDR2 SVGAGI, per germline (reference sequence). The CDR3 is 15 residues long. CDR3 DNA: TGTGCCAGCAGTGACTCAGGGGGTAGGATCTACGAGCAGTACTTC. As protein: CASSDSGGRIYEQYF.

The chain employs TRBV6-5 and TRBJ1-1, with a weak D call TRBD1 (5 bases). V shed 5 bases and J shed 1 base, with 11 bases lying between them. Germline V lookup: CDR1 MNHEY, CDR2 SVGAGI. The CDR3 spans 14 residues. The CDR3 sequence: CASSPPGRNTEAFF. DNA of the CDR3: TGTGCCAGCAGTCCTCCAGGGCGGAACACTGAAGCTTTCTTT.

The chain employs TRBV28 and TRBJ1-1; 7 positions match TRBD1. The CDR3 loop spans 11 amino acids. Germline V gives CDR1 MDHEN, CDR2 SYDVKM. V shed 6 bases and J 7 bases; nucleotides not matched to a gene: 2. CDR3 DNA sequence: TGTGCCAGCAGGGGACAGCGTGAAGCTTTCTTT. Its protein product is CASRGQREAFF. Looking up the rest from reference TRBV28 and TRBJ1-1 gives the full variable domain: DVKVTQSSRYLVKRTGEKVFLECVQDMDHENMFWYRQDPGLGLRLIYFSYDVKMKEKGDIPEGYSVSREKKERFSLILESASTNQTSMYLCASRGQREAFFGQGTRLTVV.

A single count supports this clone. This chain links TRBV5-4 with TRBJ1-4; TRBD1 agrees at 9 bases. With V trimmed by 3 bases and J by 7 bases, 7 bases remained unmatched. The CDR3 runs 15 residues. CDR1 and CDR2 from the germline V gene are SGHNT and YYREEE (reference sequence). The DNA of the CDR3 is TGTGCCAGCAGCTCACGGACAGGGGTGGGTGAAAAACTGTTTTTT. This encodes CASSSRTGVGEKLFF. Combining the CDR3 with reference TRBV5-4 and TRBJ1-4 gives the whole variable domain ETGVTQSPTHLIKTRGQQVTLRCSSQSGHNTVSWYQQALGQGPQFIFQYYREEENGRGNFPPRFSGLQFPNYSSELNVNALELDDSALYLCASSSRTGVGEKLFFGSGTQLSVL.

J is TRBJ2-7 and V is TRBV9; 9 positions agree with TRBD1. The J segment lost 1 base and the V segment lost 2 bases, leaving 7 bases of the junction unmatched. The CDR3 runs to 16 residues. Germline loops: CDR1 SGDLS, CDR2 YYNGEE. CDR3 bases: TGTGCCAGCAGCGTTGGGGACAGGGTTAGATCCTACGAGCAGTACTTC. This sequence encodes CASSVGDRVRSYEQYF.

Remarks on this clone: The DNA is left out, because the CDR3 cannot be placed on it with certainty; the CDR3 is given as TCRdb lists it. This chain joins TRBV7-2 and TRBJ2-2; the DNA was not used to check the table's D call, TRBD2. Termini included, the CDR3 measures 13 amino acids. Per germline, CDR1 SGHTA and CDR2 FQGNSA. The chain's CDR3 is CASSSSSTGELFF.

This clone was found a few times. One end of the junction fails to match germline, which may point to a read error. The rearrangement uses TRBV4-2 and TRBJ1-2; 8 bases fit TRBD1. The CDR3 is 15 residues long. From germline, CDR1 is LGHNA and CDR2 YNFKEQ. CDR3 residues: CASSQDPDRVGGYPF. CDR3 in DNA: TGTGCCAGCAGCCAAGATCCGGACAGGGTGGGAGGCTACCCCTTC.

V is TRBV11-2 and J is TRBJ1-4; D remains unclear. Trimming removed 8 bases from V and 4 bases from J, with 23 bases in between. The CDR3 contains 17 residues. Per the germline V gene, CDR1 is SGHAT and CDR2 is FQNNGV. As DNA, the CDR3 is TGTGCCAGCCCATACGCGGTCGGTCCGGGTTTTAATGAAAAACTGTTTTTT. This translates into CASPYAVGPGFNEKLFF.

The CDR3 region is CASSPPGRLAEQFF. CDR3 nucleotide sequence: TGTGCCAGCAGCCCTCCAGGGCGGCTTGCTGAGCAGTTCTTC. The rearrangement links TRBV7-6 to TRBJ2-1, with D possibly matching TRBD1 (5 bases). CDR3 length: 14 amino acids. The germline V gene encodes CDR1 SGHVS and CDR2 FNYEAQ. V lost 5 bases and J lost 9, with 17 bases in between.

This clone was seen a single time. The chain couples TRBV5-1 to TRBJ2-7; 8 positions match TRBD1. V gave up 6 bases and J gave up 0 bases; unmatched junction bases: 5. Germline V lookup: CDR1 SGHRS, CDR2 YFSETQ. The CDR3 loop spans 14 amino acids. CDR3 in DNA: TGCGCCAGCACCGGACAGGGAGCCTCCTACGAGCAGTACTTC. Translated: CASTGQGASYEQYF.

The chain links TRBV27 to TRBJ2-3, with TRBD2 as a possible D gene (5 bases). Looked up from germline, CDR1 is MNHEY and CDR2 is SMNVEV (reference sequence). The CDR3 extends over 16 amino acids. V was clipped by 7 bases and J by 4 bases, with 21 bases between them. The CDR3 loop reads CASTLWSGAGADTQYF. CDR3 DNA: TGTGCCAGCACCCTTTGGAGCGGTGCCGGGGCAGATACGCAGTATTTT.

The table lists this clone with a few counts. This chain links TRBV5-6 with TRBJ1-2, with unresolved D. CDR1 SGHDT and CDR2 YYEEEE come from the germline V gene. This CDR3 spans 12 amino acids. Trimming removed 1 base at V and 6 bases at J, with 7 bases between. The CDR3 DNA reads TGTGCCAGCAGCTTGTCCAGGCATGGCTACACCTTC. Translating it yields CASSLSRHGYTF.

The chain couples TRBV28 to TRBJ2-7; 7 nucleotides match TRBD2. Germline V gene sequence: CDR1 MDHEN, CDR2 SYDVKM. This CDR3 contains 13 residues. Losses at the gene ends were 11 bases for V and 4 bases for J; bases not matched to a gene: 11. The CDR3 bases are TGTGCCGGATCTAGCGGAGCGCCTTACGAGCAGTACTTC. This codes for CAGSSGAPYEQYF.

The rearrangement joins TRBV18 to TRBJ2-7, with D perhaps matching TRBD2 (5 bases). Trimming removed 1 base from V and 4 bases from J, with 8 bases in between. The CDR3 sequence is 13 residues long. CDR1 KGHSH and CDR2 LQKENI come from the germline V gene. CDR3 residues: CASSPLEDYEQYF. CDR3 coding DNA: TGTGCCAGCTCACCACTGGAGGATTACGAGCAGTACTTC.

About this clone: This specimen includes other DNA sequences encoding the same CDR3. The V call is TRBV9, the J call TRBJ2-2; 9 bases match TRBD1. The CDR3 has 16 amino acids. CDR1 and CDR2 (germline): SGDLS, YYNGEE. V lost 0 bases, J lost 0 bases, and 0 bases stayed unmatched. The CDR3 bases are TGTGCCAGCAGCGTAGGGACAGGGGCGAACACCGGGGAGCTGTTTTTT. Protein sequence: CASSVGTGANTGELFF.

This clone has only one observation. The DNA of the CDR3 is TGTGCCAGCAGGGTAGCGGGTACTAGCACAGATACGCAGTATTTT. This encodes CASRVAGTSTDTQYF. The chain recombines TRBV28 with TRBJ2-3, with 7 bases lining up with TRBD2. V gave up 6 bases and J gave up 0 bases; unmatched junction bases: 6. This CDR3 region has 15 residues. Per germline, CDR1 MDHEN and CDR2 SYDVKM.